The clone carrying this T cell receptor (beta chain) was counted a single time. Its antigen remains unknown. The CDR3 is made up of 15 amino acids. Germline CDR1 LGHNA, CDR2 YSLEER. The germline V and J ends were trimmed by 0 bases and 8 bases, with 11 bases remaining between them. Documented treatment: oral pan-JAK inhibitor, 5-10 mg twice daily. The data were taken from a study of CD8+ T cells in alopecia areata. Study results and caveats: Scalp sample sequencing also detects resident alphabeta T cells of normal skin.

TCR sequencing used cDNA made by reverse transcription of extracted RNA. Some clones are missing from TCRdb's copy, which holds only in-frame ones; the method was immunoSEQ multiplex PCR. The data hold some 180,000 clones, with roughly 50% observed a single time. The clonotype was recovered from a human donor with alopecia areata. The rearrangement joins TRBV4-3 to TRBJ1-6, with unresolved D. Source: CD8+ T cells sorted from blood, taken at week 24, from a patient treated with tofacitinib. The CDR3 DNA is TGCGCCAGCAGCCAAGATTCAGGTCTTGATTCACCCCTCCACTTT. This translates into CASSQDSGLDSPLHF.